One sample yielded the 9 T cell receptor beta chains listed below, sequenced in a study of immune evolution from preneoplasia to lung adenocarcinoma. Profiled with immunoSEQ multiplex PCR; TCRdb holds only in-frame clones, not every one. Among fewer than 10,000 clones, approximately 82% were seen once, and the ten largest hold about 10%. Material for sequencing was FFPE minimally invasive lung adenocarcinoma tissue. Receptors were obtained from a donor at least 70 years old with lung adenocarcinoma.

The chain uses TRBV5-1 and TRBJ1-4; D not resolved. The germline V gene encodes CDR1 SGHRS and CDR2 YFSETQ. Trimming removed 2 bases from V and 1 base from J, with 6 bases in between. This CDR3 comprises 14 residues. For the CDR3, the DNA is TGCGCCAGCAGCTTTTCAGGAACTAATGAAAAACTGTTTTTT. Amino acids: CASSFSGTNEKLFF.

The table lists this clone with a count of one. The chain uses TRBV5-8 and TRBJ2-7; the D gene is possibly TRBD2 (5 bases). Germline V lookup: CDR1 SGHTS, CDR2 YDEGEE. V was pared by 0 bases and J by 2 bases, with 12 bases between. The CDR3 is made up of 15 amino acids. The CDR3, as DNA: TGTGCCAGCAGCTTGGGGACTCACCCGGCCTACGAGCAGTACTTC. As protein: CASSLGTHPAYEQYF.

The rearrangement joins TRBV27 to TRBJ2-7; D perhaps matches TRBD2 (6 bases). CDR1 MNHEY and CDR2 SMNVEV come from the germline V gene (reference sequence). Trimming removed 7 bases at V and 7 bases at J, with 17 bases between. The CDR3 runs 13 residues. CDR3 nucleotide sequence: TGTGCCAGCACTGGCGGGAAAACGGGTGAGCAGTACTTC. Translating it yields CASTGGKTGEQYF.

V is TRBV30 and J is TRBJ2-7; 7 bases fit TRBD1. This CDR3 has 15 residues. The germline gives CDR1 GTSNPN, CDR2 SVGIG (reference sequence). The J segment lost 1 base and the V segment lost 4 bases, leaving 10 bases of the junction unmatched. DNA for the CDR3: TGTGCCTGGACCCCAAGGACAGGTTCTTCCTACGAGCAGTACTTC. Protein: CAWTPRTGSSYEQYF.

This clone has a single count. V usage is TRBV11-2 and J usage is TRBJ2-1; 10 bases fit TRBD1. The CDR3 sequence is 14 residues long. Trimming took 1 base from V and 9 from J; bases not matched to a gene: 3. Germline V gene lookup returns CDR1 SGHAT and CDR2 FQNNGV. CDR3: CASSLGRQGAEQFF. Here the CDR3 DNA reads TGTGCCAGCAGCTTAGGCCGACAGGGGGCTGAGCAGTTCTTC.

This clone was picked up a small number of times. This CDR3 is CASSIGDRGITEAFF. DNA for the CDR3: TGTGCCAGTAGTATAGGAGACAGGGGGATCACTGAAGCTTTCTTT. The rearrangement links TRBV19 to TRBJ1-1, with 9 bases matching TRBD1. CDR3 size: 15 residues. CDR1 LNHDA and CDR2 SQIVND come from the germline V gene (reference sequence). The V segment lost 1 base and the J segment 4 bases; nucleotides outside the gene matches: 4.

This clone turned up a few times. The chain links TRBV30 to TRBJ2-7; no firm D call. The CDR3 contains 15 residues. V lost 0 bases and J lost 0, with 12 bases in between. Germline loops: CDR1 GTSNPN, CDR2 SVGIG (reference sequence). As DNA, the CDR3 is TGTGCCTGGAGTGTAGGGCTCCCGAGCTCCTACGAGCAGTACTTC. Translation gives CAWSVGLPSSYEQYF.

The sample holds one count of this clone. The chain links TRBV4-1 to TRBJ2-7; 8 bases agree with TRBD1. The CDR3 sequence is 16 residues long. In germline, CDR1 is MGHRA, CDR2 YSYEKL. The J segment lost 4 bases and the V segment lost 0 bases, leaving 8 bases of the junction unmatched. CDR3 amino acids: CASSQDGAGGGYEQYF. CDR3 DNA sequence: TGCGCCAGCAGCCAAGATGGGGCAGGGGGCGGGTACGAGCAGTACTTC.

The V gene is TRBV19, the J gene TRBJ2-7; 7 bases match TRBD2. Germline loops: CDR1 LNHDA, CDR2 SQIVND (reference sequence). The CDR3 runs 13 residues. The J segment lost 5 bases and the V segment lost 5 bases, leaving 6 bases of the junction unmatched. The CDR3 is CASSVWGGNEQYF. The CDR3 DNA follows: TGTGCCAGTAGTGTTTGGGGAGGGAACGAGCAGTACTTC.